The 27 T cell receptor beta chains below were found in one sample sequenced in a study of read filtering for tumor transcriptome and immune sequencing. Molecular barcoded adaptors covering alpha/delta and beta/gamma chains were used on around 400 ng RNA. Each CDR3 protein gets one entry after TCRdb re-called the reads with MiXCR. This table holds roughly 130,000 distinct CDR3 sequences, over 10% found once. Sequencing was done on a sample of a population of CD138-negative cells sorted from bone marrow. The receptors were sampled from a donor aged 40 or older with multiple myeloma.

This clonotype was seen ten or more times. J is TRBJ2-2 and V is TRBV7-9; tentative D call: TRBD2 (6 bases). The CDR3 sequence is 16 residues long. With 2 bases removed from V and 4 bases from J, the gap between germline ends came to 14 bases. From germline, CDR1 is SEHNR and CDR2 FQNEAQ (reference sequence). CDR3 protein: CASSLSGGDPTGELFF. CDR3 sequence (DNA): TGTGCCAGCAGCTTATCTGGCGGGGACCCCACCGGGGAGCTGTTTTTT.

In this sample, this clonotype turned up once. A far larger clone is just one base off, so this is likely a read error. This rearrangement joins TRBV7-9 to TRBJ2-1; tentative D call: TRBD2 (5 bases). This CDR3 comprises 15 residues. Per the germline V gene, CDR1 is SEHNR and CDR2 is FQNEAQ (reference sequence). Trimming removed 1 base at V and 10 bases at J, with 17 bases between. The CDR3 DNA reads TGTGCCAGCAGCTTAGGTACTAGGCCCATGAAGGAGCAGTTCTTC. This translates into CASSLGTRPMKEQFF. The full variable domain, its missing parts supplied by reference TRBV7-9 and TRBJ2-1, is DTGVSQNPRHKITKRGQNVTFRCDPISEHNRLYWYRQTLGQGPEFLTYFQNEAQLEKSRLLSDRFSAERPKGSFSTLEIQRTEQGDSAMYLCASSLGTRPMKEQFFGPGTRLTVL.

This clonotype was counted at least ten times. The chain couples TRBV19 to TRBJ1-1; maybe TRBD1 (5 bases). Germline CDR1 and CDR2: LNHDA and SQIVND (reference sequence). V gave up 3 bases and J gave up 0 bases, with 20 bases separating them. The CDR3 is 18 residues long. As DNA, the CDR3 is TGTGCCAGTAGTATGCACTGGACAAGACCCACTATGAACACTGAAGCTTTCTTT. Translating gives CASSMHWTRPTMNTEAFF.

CDR3 in amino acids: CSARTEPDYEQYF. The CDR3, as DNA: TGCAGTGCTAGAACGGAACCCGATTACGAGCAGTACTTC. The rearrangement links TRBV20-1 to TRBJ2-7; D is undetermined. The CDR3 covers 13 residues. Germline V lookup: CDR1 DFQATT, CDR2 SNEGSKA (reference sequence). V shed 2 bases and J shed 4 bases, with 12 bases lying between them.

Notes on this clonotype: A much larger clone is a single base away; this may be a read error. No conserved phenylalanine or tryptophan is present at the end of the CDR3, so a read error is the likely explanation. The chain combines TRBV5-1 with TRBJ2-7; 7 bases are shared with TRBD2. V dropped 4 bases and J dropped 1; count of bases not matched to a gene: 11. CDR1 is SGHRS, CDR2 YFSETQ, per germline. The CDR3 covers 16 residues. Written as DNA, the CDR3 is TGCGCCAGCAGCCCCCGGAGGTCTAGCGGATCCTACGAGCAGTACTCC. Translation gives CASSPRRSSGSYEQYS.

About this clonotype itself: The CDR3 does not end in the conserved phenylalanine or tryptophan, so this is likely a read error. CDR3 DNA: TGTGCCAGCAGCCCTCAACCGGGACTAGCGTACACTGATACGCAGTATTAT. The encoded protein is CASSPQPGLAYTDTQYY. The chain combines TRBV11-2 with TRBJ2-3, with TRBD2 matching 10 bases. Germline V lookup: CDR1 SGHAT, CDR2 FQNNGV. The CDR3 is made up of 17 amino acids. The V and J ends lost 5 bases and 6 bases, in that order; junction bases with no gene match: 14.

This clonotype was picked up many times. The V call is TRBV20-1, the J call TRBJ2-5, with 8 bases matching TRBD2. V lost 5 bases, J lost 2 bases, and 10 bases stayed unmatched. The CDR3 loop spans 15 amino acids. Germline V CDR1 and CDR2: DFQATT, SNEGSKA (reference sequence). The CDR3 reads CSAAPGLVGQETQYF. The CDR3 DNA reads TGCAGTGCTGCCCCGGGACTAGTGGGACAAGAGACCCAGTACTTC.

At least ten counts were recorded for this clonotype. The chain joins TRBV6-5 to TRBJ1-1, with 10 nucleotides matching TRBD1. V lost 6 bases to trimming and J lost 10 bases; unmatched junction nucleotides: 8. The CDR3 has 13 residues. Germline lookup yields CDR1 MNHEY and CDR2 SVGAGI. CDR3 residues: CASRPGQGLLAFF. CDR3 bases: TGTGCCAGCAGGCCGGGACAGGGGTTGTTAGCTTTCTTT.

In its sample, this clonotype was seen many times. The chain links TRBV29-1 to TRBJ2-7; 10 bases map to TRBD1. Germline V gives CDR1 SQVTM, CDR2 ANQGSEA. V gave up 6 bases and J gave up 2 bases; unmatched junction bases: 4. This CDR3 contains 13 residues. The CDR3 region has the DNA TGCAGCGTGGCTGGGACAGGGGCCTACGAGCAGTACTTC. It yields the protein CSVAGTGAYEQYF.

This clonotype showed up many times. The chain recombines TRBV6-1 with TRBJ2-5; D uncertain. In germline, CDR1 is MNHNS, CDR2 SASEGT. This CDR3 has 12 residues. The ends were cut back, 7 bases at V and 4 bases at J, with 10 bases in the middle. The CDR3 protein is CASTGTGETQYF. CDR3 DNA: TGTGCCAGCACCGGAACTGGAGAGACCCAGTACTTC.

Only a few counts were recorded for this clonotype. The chain uses TRBV12-3 or TRBV12-4 and TRBJ2-7, with TRBD2 matching 10 bases. V was clipped by 6 bases and J by 3 bases; unmatched bases: 8. The CDR3 runs 15 residues. The CDR3 DNA sequence: TGTGCCAGCAGCCCCAGCGGGAGGGCCCTCTACGAGCAGTACTTC. Protein sequence: CASSPSGRALYEQYF.

This clonotype has at least ten counts. The chain recombines TRBV18 with TRBJ2-1; D not certain. Trimming removed 4 bases at V and 6 bases at J, with 13 bases between. Looked up from germline, CDR1 is KGHSH and CDR2 is LQKENI. There are 14 residues in the CDR3. The CDR3 loop is CASSQPPSFNEQFF. In DNA form, the CDR3 reads TGTGCCAGCTCACAACCGCCTAGTTTCAATGAGCAGTTCTTC.

This clonotype was seen at least ten times. The DNA of the CDR3 is TGCGCCAGCAGCAGCACCTTTGAGGAGCAGTACTTC. Its translation: CASSSTFEEQYF. V usage is TRBV5-1 and J usage is TRBJ2-7; D is undetermined. Germline-derived CDR1 and CDR2 are SGHRS and YFSETQ. CDR3 size: 12 residues. The V and J ends lost 4 bases and 7 bases respectively, with 12 bases between them.

This clonotype was observed many times. The rearrangement joins TRBV5-1 to TRBJ2-7, with 10 bases aligning to TRBD1. Germline CDR1 reads SGHRS; CDR2 reads YFSETQ. J lost 1 base, V lost 4 bases, and 8 bases had no gene match. The CDR3 runs to 16 residues. CDR3 nucleotides: TGCGCCAGCAGCCTGGAGGCGGGACAGGGGTCCTACGAGCAGTACTTC. Translated, it gives CASSLEAGQGSYEQYF.

On this clonotype: One junction end does not reproduce the germline sequence, and a read error may be involved. V and J are TRBV5-1 and TRBJ2-7, with 7 bases fitting TRBD2. CDR1 is SGHRS and CDR2 is YFSETQ in the germline V gene. This CDR3 has 14 residues. The CDR3 spells CASSSQRDPYGQYF. CDR3 nucleotide sequence: TGTGCCAGCAGCTCCCAGCGGGATCCCTACGGGCAGTACTTC.

This clonotype has at least ten counts. The chain couples TRBV20-1 to TRBJ1-5; D is unclear. Trimming took 6 bases from V and 3 from J, leaving 15 bases between them. Germline V gives CDR1 DFQATT, CDR2 SNEGSKA (reference sequence). The CDR3 is 14 residues long. The CDR3 protein is CSAQKADFNQPQHF. The DNA of the CDR3 is TGCAGTGCCCAGAAGGCGGACTTCAATCAGCCCCAGCATTTT.

The chain joins TRBV5-6 to TRBJ2-5, with D perhaps TRBD2 (5 bases). This CDR3 region has 16 residues. V lost 0 bases and J lost 2, with 14 bases in between. Looked up from germline, CDR1 is SGHDT and CDR2 is YYEEEE. The CDR3 bases are TGTGCCAGCAGCTTGGCCGGACTCAATAGGCAAGAGACCCAGTACTTC. It encodes CASSLAGLNRQETQYF.

The chain joins TRBV5-6 to TRBJ2-3; TRBD2 aligns across 8 bases. In germline, CDR1 is SGHDT, CDR2 YYEEEE. V trimming: 4 bases; J trimming: 5 bases; junction bases outside the gene matches: 12. The CDR3 totals 16 residues. The CDR3 coding sequence is TGTGCCAGCAGCCGACCAGGAGCGGGAGCGGTAGATACGCAGTATTTT. This sequence encodes CASSRPGAGAVDTQYF.

Comment on this clonotype: Just one base apart from a much larger clone, this may be a read error. CDR3 DNA: TGCAGTCCAACCCCGGGACAGGGGTTGAAGCGCGAGCAGTACTTC. It is translated as CSPTPGQGLKREQYF. This chain connects TRBV20-1 to TRBJ2-7; 10 bases align to TRBD1. The trim removed 8 bases at V and 6 bases at J, leaving 16 bases unmatched. This CDR3 has 15 amino acids. The germline V gene has CDR1 DFQATT and CDR2 SNEGSKA (reference sequence).

This clonotype was counted at least ten times. In DNA, the CDR3 is TGCAGCGTTATACTAGCGGGAGCCGGAGAGCAGTTCTTC. Amino acids: CSVILAGAGEQFF. This chain links TRBV29-1 with TRBJ2-1; the match to TRBD2 covers 11 bases. Germline V lookup: CDR1 SQVTM, CDR2 ANQGSEA. This CDR3 is built from 13 residues. Losses at the gene ends were 5 bases for V and 10 bases for J; bases not matched to a gene: 7.

A remark on this clonotype: This may be a read error, as it is one base from a much larger clone. CDR3 protein: CASSLGGGKEETQYF. The CDR3 nucleotides are TGTGCCAGCAGCTTGGGTGGCGGGAAAGAGGAGACCCAGTACTTC. The V call is TRBV11-2, the J call TRBJ2-5; D possibly corresponds to TRBD2 (6 bases). This CDR3 region has 15 residues. With 3 bases removed from V and 5 bases from J, the gap between germline ends came to 16 bases. Germline-derived CDR1 and CDR2 are SGHAT and FQNNGV.

This chain uses TRBV6-2 or TRBV6-3 with TRBJ2-1; D is undetermined. The V end was cut by 2 bases, the J end by 9 bases, with 11 bases between. The germline CDR1 and CDR2 sequences are MNHEY and SVGEGT. CDR3 size: 13 residues. DNA for the CDR3: TGTGCCAGCAGTTACAACGTGGGTAGTGAGCAGTTCTTC. Residues: CASSYNVGSEQFF.

V and J are TRBV2 and TRBJ2-2; perhaps TRBD1 as D (6 bases). Trimming took off 2 bases at V and 1 base at J, with 11 bases between the two ends. CDR1 and CDR2 from the germline V gene are SNHLY and FYNNEI. The CDR3 totals 16 residues. The DNA of the CDR3 is TGTGCCAGCAGTGAAACCGGGACAAGGAACACCGGGGAGCTGTTTTTT. Translated: CASSETGTRNTGELFF.

In this sample, this clonotype turned up many times. The chain combines TRBV12-3 or TRBV12-4 with TRBJ2-7; D assignment may be TRBD1 or TRBD2 (6 bases each). This CDR3 spans 15 amino acids. Trimming removed 5 bases from V and 7 bases from J, with 21 bases in between. CDR3 nucleotides: TGTGCCAGCAGTCCCCAGGGTACGGGGGCCGGGGAGCAGTACTTC. Its protein product is CASSPQGTGAGEQYF.

This clonotype has ten or more counts. The chain recombines TRBV20-1 with TRBJ2-1; tentative D call: TRBD2 (6 bases). Between the trimmed V and J ends, which lost 2 bases and 5 bases, there was a span of 16 bases. Germline values: CDR1 DFQATT, CDR2 SNEGSKA (reference sequence). This CDR3 is built from 15 residues. The CDR3 is CSARTGTPNDNEQFF. In DNA, the CDR3 is TGCAGTGCTAGAACCGGGACTCCAAACGACAATGAGCAGTTCTTC.

At least ten counts were recorded for this clonotype. The CDR3 sequence: CASSKGQVRDEQFF. For the CDR3, the DNA is TGCGCCAGCAGCAAAGGGCAGGTTCGGGATGAGCAGTTCTTC. V gene TRBV5-1 combines with J gene TRBJ2-1; no definite D call. Germline lookup yields CDR1 SGHRS and CDR2 YFSETQ. This CDR3 has 14 residues. V lost 4 bases and J 8 bases, leaving 16 bases between the germline ends.

This clonotype was counted at least ten times. The chain employs TRBV29-1 and TRBJ1-2; TRBD1 matches at 7 bases. In germline, CDR1 is SQVTM, CDR2 ANQGSEA. V was pared by 5 bases and J by 4 bases, with 10 bases of the junction left unmatched. This CDR3 region has 14 residues. CDR3 sequence: CSVPDRVHGYGYTF. CDR3 DNA: TGCAGCGTTCCCGACAGGGTTCACGGCTATGGCTACACCTTC.